Here is one T cell receptor (beta chain) with its context. Its antigen is not known. The data were obtained in a study of T-cell memory formation after mild COVID-19. In the study overall: Across donors, TCR clusters were largely donor specific.

CDR1 and CDR2 (germline): SEHNR, FQNEAQ (reference sequence). V shed 5 bases and J shed 5 bases, with 19 bases lying between them. The CDR3 runs 16 residues. General study findings and limits: Some clones that responded turned up in pre-infection memory, which suggests that cross-reactive memory joined in. Contracting clones from day 15 to 85 showed balanced CD4/CD8; later expanders favored CD4+. The CD4+ clones that contracted clustered mainly within CM and EM, and the CD8+ clones concentrated in EMRA.

Each CDR3 protein is one row after TCRdb ran MiXCR on the 5' RACE reads. Of under 650,000 distinct CDR3 sequences listed, 18% are singletons. The sample comprised PBMCs or a T cell subset sorted from them (not recorded which). The chain employs TRBV7-9 and TRBJ2-4, with D perhaps being TRBD1 or TRBD2 (6 bases each). The receptor was isolated from an adult woman who had mild COVID-19 (a few samples of this study predate the infection). Cell type and time point are not known. CDR3 DNA sequence: TGTGCCAGCAGCGGAGGGACAAGCGGTAGCCAAAACATTCAGTACTTC. Protein product: CASSGGTSGSQNIQYF.